A selection of T cell receptor beta chains follows, all from one sample in a study of cytomegalovirus exposure and HLA in healthy donors. Using immunoSEQ multiplex PCR, the repertoire was profiled, and TCRdb retains in-frame clones only, with some absent. Among approximately 160,000 clones listed, about 84% were seen once. The sequencing input was PBMCs. These receptors were taken from a man in his forties or fifties in good health and CMV-seropositive. CDR3s include the opening cysteine and the closing phenylalanine or tryptophan. The D gene is left open where the match is weak. Clone size appears in some rows only: once, few, many, or a class for an expanded clone.

d_gene: -
j_gene: TRBJ2-1
v_gene: TRBV7-8
abundance: -
CDR3nt: TGTGCCAGCAGCTTAGCCCGGGCGGGGAATGAGCAGTTCTTC
CDR3aa: CASSLARAGNEQFF

d_gene: -
j_gene: TRBJ2-7
v_gene: TRBV5-4
abundance: once
CDR3nt: TGTGCCAGCAGCTTGGTAGGGGCTGTGGTTGAGCAGTACTTC
CDR3aa: CASSLVGAVVEQYF

d_gene: -
j_gene: TRBJ1-5
v_gene: TRBV28
abundance: -
CDR3nt: TGTGCCAGCAGTTTCCGGGGAGGATTCAATCAGCCCCAGCATTTT
CDR3aa: CASSFRGGFNQPQHF

d_gene: TRBD2
j_gene: TRBJ2-3
v_gene: TRBV18
abundance: -
CDR3nt: TGTGCCAGCTCACCACAGGGACTAGCGACTACAGATACGCAGTATTTT
CDR3aa: CASSPQGLATTDTQYF

d_gene: TRBD2
j_gene: TRBJ2-3
v_gene: TRBV5-5
abundance: -
CDR3nt: TGTGCCAGCAGCTTGGATCCCCTAGCGGGGCGCACAGATACGCAGTATTTT
CDR3aa: CASSLDPLAGRTDTQYF

d_gene: -
j_gene: TRBJ1-5
v_gene: TRBV19
abundance: once
CDR3nt: TGTGCCAGTAGTTGGACAAAGAATCAGCCCCAGCATTTT
CDR3aa: CASSWTKNQPQHF

d_gene: -
j_gene: TRBJ2-3
v_gene: TRBV7-2
abundance: few
CDR3nt: TGTGCCAGCAGCTTAGTACTTCTTAGCACAGATACGCAGTATTTT
CDR3aa: CASSLVLLSTDTQYF

d_gene: TRBD1
j_gene: TRBJ2-7
v_gene: TRBV28
abundance: -
CDR3nt: TGTGCCAGCAGTTTATCCGGGACAGGGGCTGAGCAGTACTTC
CDR3aa: CASSLSGTGAEQYF

d_gene: TRBD2
j_gene: TRBJ2-3
v_gene: TRBV5-1
abundance: -
CDR3nt: TGCGCCAGCAGCCAAAGCGGGGGTGGAGATACGCAGTATTTT
CDR3aa: CASSQSGGGDTQYF

d_gene: -
j_gene: TRBJ2-5
v_gene: TRBV11-1
abundance: -
CDR3nt: TGTGCCAGCACGGAGCGAGGGGAGACCCAGTACTTC
CDR3aa: CASTERGETQYF